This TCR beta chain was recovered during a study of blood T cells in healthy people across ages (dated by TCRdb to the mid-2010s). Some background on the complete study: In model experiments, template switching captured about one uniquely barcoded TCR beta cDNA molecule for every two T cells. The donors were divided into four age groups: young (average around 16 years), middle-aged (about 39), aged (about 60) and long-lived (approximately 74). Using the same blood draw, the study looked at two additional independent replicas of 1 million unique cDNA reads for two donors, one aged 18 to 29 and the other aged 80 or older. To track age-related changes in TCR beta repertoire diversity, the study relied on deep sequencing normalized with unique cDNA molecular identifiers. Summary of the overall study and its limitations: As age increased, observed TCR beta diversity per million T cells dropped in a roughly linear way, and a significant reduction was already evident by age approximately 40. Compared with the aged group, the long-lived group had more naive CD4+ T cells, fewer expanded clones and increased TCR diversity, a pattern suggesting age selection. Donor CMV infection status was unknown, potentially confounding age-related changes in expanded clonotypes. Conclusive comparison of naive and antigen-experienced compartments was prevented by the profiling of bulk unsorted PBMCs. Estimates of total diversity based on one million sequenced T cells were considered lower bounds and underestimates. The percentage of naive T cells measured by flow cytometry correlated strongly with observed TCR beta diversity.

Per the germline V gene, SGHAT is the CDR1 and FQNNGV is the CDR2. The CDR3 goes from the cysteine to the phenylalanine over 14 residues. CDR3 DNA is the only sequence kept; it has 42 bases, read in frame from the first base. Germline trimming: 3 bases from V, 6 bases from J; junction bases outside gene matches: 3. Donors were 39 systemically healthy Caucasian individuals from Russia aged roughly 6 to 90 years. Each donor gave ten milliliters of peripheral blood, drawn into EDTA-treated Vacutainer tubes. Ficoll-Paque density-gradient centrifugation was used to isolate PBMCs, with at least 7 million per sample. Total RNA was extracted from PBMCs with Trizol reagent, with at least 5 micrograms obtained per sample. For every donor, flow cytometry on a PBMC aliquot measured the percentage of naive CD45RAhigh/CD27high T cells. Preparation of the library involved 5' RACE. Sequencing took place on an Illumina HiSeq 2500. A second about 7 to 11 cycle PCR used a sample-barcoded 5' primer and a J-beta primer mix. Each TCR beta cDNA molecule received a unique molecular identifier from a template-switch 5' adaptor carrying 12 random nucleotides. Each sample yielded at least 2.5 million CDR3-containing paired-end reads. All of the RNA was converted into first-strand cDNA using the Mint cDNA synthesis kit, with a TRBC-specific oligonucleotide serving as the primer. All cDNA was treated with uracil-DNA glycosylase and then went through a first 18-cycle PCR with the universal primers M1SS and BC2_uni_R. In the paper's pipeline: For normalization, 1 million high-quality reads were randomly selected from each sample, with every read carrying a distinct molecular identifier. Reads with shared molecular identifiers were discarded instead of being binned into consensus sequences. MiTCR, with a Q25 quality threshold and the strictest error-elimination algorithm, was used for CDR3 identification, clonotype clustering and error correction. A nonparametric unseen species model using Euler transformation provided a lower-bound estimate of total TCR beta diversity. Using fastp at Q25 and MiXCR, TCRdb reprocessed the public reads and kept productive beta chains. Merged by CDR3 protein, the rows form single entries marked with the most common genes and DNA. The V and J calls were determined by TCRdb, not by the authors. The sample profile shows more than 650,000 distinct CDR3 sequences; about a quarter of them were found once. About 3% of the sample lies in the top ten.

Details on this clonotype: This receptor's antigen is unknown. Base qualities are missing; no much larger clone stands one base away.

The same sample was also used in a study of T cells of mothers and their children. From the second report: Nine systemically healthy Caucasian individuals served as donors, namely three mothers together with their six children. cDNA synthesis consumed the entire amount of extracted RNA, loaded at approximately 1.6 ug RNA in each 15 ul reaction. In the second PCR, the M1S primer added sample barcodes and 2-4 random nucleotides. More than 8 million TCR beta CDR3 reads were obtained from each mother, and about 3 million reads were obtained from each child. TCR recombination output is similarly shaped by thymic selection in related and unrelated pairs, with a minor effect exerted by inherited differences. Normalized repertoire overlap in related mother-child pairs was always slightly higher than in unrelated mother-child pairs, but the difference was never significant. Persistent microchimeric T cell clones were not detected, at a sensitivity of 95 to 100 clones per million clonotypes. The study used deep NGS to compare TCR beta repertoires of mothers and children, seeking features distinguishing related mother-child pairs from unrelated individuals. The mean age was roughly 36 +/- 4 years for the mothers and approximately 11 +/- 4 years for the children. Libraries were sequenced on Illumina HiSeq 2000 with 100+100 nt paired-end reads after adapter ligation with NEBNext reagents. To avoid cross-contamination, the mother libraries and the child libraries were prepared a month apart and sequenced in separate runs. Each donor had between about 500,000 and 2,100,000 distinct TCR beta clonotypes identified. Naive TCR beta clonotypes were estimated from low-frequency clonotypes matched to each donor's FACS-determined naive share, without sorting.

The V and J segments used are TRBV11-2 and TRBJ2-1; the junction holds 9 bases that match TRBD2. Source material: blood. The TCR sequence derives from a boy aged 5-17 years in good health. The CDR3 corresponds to CASSLGGGVNEQFF. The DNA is TGTGCCAGCAGCTTGGGCGGGGGGGTCAATGAGCAGTTCTTC.